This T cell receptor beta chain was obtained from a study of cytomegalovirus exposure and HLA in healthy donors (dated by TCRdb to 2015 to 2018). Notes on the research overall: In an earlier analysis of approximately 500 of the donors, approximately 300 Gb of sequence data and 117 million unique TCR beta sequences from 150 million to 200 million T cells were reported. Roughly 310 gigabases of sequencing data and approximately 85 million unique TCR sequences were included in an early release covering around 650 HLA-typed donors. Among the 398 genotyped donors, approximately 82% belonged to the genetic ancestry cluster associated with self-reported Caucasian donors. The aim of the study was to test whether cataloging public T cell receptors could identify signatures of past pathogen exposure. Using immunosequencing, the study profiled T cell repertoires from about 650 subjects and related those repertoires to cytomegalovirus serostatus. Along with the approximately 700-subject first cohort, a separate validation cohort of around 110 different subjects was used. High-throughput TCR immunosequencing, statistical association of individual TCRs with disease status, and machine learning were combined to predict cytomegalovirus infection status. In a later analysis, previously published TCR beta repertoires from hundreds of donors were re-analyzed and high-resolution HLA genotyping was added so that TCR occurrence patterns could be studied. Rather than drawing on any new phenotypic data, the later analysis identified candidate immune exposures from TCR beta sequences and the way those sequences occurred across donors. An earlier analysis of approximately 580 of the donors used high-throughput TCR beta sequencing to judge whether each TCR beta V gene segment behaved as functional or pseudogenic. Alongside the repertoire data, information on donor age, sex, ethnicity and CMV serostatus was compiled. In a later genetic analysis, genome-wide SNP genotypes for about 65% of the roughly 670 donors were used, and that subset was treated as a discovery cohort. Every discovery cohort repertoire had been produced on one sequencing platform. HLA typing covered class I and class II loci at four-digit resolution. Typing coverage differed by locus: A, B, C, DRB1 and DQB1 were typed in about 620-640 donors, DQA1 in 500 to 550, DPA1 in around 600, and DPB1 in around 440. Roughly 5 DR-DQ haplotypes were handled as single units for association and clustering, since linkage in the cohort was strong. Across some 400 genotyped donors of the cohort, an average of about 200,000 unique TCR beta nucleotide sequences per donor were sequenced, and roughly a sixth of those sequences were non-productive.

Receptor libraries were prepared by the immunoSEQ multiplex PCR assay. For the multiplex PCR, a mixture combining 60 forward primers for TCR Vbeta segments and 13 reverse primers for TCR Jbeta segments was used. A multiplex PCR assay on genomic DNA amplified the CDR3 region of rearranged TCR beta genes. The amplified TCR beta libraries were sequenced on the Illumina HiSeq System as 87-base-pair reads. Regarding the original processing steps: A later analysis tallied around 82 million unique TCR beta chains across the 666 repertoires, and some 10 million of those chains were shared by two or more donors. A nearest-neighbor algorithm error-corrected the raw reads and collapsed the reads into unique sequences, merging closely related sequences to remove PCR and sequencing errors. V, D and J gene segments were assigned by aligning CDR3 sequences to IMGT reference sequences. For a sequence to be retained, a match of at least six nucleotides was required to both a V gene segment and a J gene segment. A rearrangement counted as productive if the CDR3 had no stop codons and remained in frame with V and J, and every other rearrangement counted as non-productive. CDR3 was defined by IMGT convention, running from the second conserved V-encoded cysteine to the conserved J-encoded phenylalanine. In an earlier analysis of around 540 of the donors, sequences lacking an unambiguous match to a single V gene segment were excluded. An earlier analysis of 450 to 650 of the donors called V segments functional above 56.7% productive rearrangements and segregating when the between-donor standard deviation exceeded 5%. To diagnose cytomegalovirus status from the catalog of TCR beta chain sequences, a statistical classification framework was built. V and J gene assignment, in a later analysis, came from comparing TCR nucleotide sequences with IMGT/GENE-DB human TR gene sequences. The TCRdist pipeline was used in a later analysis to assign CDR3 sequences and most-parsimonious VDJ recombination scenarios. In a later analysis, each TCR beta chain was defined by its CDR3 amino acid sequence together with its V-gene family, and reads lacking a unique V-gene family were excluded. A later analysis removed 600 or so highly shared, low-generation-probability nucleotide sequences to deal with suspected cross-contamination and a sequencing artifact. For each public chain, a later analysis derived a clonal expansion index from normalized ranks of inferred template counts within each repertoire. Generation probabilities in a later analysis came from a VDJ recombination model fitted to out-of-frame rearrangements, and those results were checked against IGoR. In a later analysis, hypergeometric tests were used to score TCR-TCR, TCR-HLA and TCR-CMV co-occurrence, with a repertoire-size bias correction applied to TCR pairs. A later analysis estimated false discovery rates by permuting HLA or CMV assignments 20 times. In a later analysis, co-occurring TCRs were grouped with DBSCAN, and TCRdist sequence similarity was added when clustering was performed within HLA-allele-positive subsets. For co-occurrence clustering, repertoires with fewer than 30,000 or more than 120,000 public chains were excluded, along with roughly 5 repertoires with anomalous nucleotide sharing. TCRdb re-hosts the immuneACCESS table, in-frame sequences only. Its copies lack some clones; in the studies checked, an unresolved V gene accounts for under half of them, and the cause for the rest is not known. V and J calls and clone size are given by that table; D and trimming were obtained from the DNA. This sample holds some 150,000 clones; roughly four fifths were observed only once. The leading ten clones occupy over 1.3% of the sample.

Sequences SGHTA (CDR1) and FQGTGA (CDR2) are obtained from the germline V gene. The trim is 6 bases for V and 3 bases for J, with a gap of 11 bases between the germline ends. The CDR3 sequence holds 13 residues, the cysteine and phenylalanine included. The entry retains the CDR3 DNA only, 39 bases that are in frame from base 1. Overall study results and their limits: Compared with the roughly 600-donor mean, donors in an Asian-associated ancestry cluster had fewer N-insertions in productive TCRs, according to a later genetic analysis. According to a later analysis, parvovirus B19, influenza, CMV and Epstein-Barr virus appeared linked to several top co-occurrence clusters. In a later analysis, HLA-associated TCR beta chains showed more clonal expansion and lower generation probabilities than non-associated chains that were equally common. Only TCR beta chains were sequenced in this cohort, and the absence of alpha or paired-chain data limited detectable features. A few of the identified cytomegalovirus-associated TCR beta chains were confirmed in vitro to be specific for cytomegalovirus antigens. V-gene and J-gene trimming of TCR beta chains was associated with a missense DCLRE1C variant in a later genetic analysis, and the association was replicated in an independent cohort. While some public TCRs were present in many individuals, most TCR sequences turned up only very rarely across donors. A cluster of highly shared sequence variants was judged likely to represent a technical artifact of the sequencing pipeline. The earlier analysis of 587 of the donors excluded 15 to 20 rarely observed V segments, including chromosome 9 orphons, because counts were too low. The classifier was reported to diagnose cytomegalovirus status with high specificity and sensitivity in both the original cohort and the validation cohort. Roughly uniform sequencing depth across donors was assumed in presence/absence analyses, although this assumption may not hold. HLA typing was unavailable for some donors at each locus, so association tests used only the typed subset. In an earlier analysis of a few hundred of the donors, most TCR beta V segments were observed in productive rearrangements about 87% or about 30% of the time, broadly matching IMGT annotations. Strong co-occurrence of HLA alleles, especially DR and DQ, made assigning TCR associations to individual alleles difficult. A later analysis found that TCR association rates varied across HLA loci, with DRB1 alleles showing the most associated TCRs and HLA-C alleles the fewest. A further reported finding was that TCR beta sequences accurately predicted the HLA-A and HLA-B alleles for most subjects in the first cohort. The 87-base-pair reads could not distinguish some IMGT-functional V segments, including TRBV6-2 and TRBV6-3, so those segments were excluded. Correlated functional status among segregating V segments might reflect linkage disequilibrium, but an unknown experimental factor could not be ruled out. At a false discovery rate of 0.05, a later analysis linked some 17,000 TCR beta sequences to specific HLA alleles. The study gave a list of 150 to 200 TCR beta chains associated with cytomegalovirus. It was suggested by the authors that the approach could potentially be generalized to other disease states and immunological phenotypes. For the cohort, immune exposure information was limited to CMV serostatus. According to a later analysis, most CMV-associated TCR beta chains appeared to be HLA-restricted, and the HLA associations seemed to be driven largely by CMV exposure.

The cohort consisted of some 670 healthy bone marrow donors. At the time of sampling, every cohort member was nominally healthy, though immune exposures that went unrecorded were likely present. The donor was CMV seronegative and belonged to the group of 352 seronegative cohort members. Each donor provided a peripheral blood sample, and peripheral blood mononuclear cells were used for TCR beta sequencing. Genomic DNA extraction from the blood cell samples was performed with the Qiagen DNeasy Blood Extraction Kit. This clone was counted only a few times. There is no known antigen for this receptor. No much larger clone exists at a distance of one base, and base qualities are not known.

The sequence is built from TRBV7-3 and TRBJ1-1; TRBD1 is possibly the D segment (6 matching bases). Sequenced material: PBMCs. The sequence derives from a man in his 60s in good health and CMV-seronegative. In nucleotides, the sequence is TGTGCCAGCAGATCACAGGGTGACACTGAAGCTTTCTTT. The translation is CASRSQGDTEAFF.